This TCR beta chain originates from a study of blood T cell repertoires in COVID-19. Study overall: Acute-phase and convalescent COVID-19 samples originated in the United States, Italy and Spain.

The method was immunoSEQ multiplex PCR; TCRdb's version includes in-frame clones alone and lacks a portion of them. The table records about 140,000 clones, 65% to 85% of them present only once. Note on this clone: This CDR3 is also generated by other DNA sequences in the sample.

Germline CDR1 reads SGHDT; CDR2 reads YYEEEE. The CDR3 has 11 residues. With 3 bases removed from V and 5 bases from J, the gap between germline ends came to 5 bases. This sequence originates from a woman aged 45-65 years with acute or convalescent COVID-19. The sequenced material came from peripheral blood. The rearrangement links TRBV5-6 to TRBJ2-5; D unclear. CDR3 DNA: TGTGCCAGCAGCTATTATGAGACCCAGTACTTC. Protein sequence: CASSYYETQYF. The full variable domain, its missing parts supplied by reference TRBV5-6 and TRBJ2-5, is DAGVTQSPTHLIKTRGQQVTLRCSPKSGHDTVSWYQQALGQGPQFIFQYYEEEERQRGNFPDRFSGHQFPNYSSELNVNALLLGDSALYLCASSYYETQYFGPGTRLLVL.